The next 24 T cell receptor beta chains were all read from a single sample in a study of T cell repertoires in cytomegalovirus infection. TCRdb reprocessed the reads with MiXCR, giving one entry per CDR3 protein. The data hold nearly 450,000 distinct CDR3 sequences, with approximately 30% observed a single time. Sequencing input: PBMCs. These receptors all come from a human donor in good health (CMV status not recorded). Some clones in this sample may be carry-over from other donors' samples.

This chain connects TRBV7-9 to TRBJ1-2, with D uncertain. The ends were cut back, 1 base at V and 3 bases at J, with 12 bases in the middle. CDR3 length: 15 residues. Germline CDR1 is SEHNR and CDR2 is FQNEAQ (reference sequence). CDR3 amino acids: CASSLEERLYYGYTF. CDR3 sequence (DNA): TGTGCCAGCAGCTTAGAGGAGCGCCTTTACTATGGCTACACCTTC.

Concerning this clonotype: A much larger clone lies a single base off, so this may be a read error. The rearrangement links TRBV6-1 to TRBJ2-6; TRBD1 matches at 8 bases. Germline V gene lookup returns CDR1 MNHNS and CDR2 SASEGT. This CDR3 contains 18 residues. Germline trimming cut 6 bases from V and 0 bases from J; bases unmatched to any gene: 10. The CDR3 nucleotides are TGTGCCAGCAGACAACAGGGACAGGCGAGCTCTGGGGCCAACGTCCTGACTTTC. It yields the protein CASRQQGQASSGANVLTF.

In this sample, this clonotype turned up once. The V and J genes are TRBV9 and TRBJ2-1; 7 bases align to TRBD2. Losses at the gene ends were 5 bases for V and 16 bases for J; bases not matched to a gene: 24. CDR1 is SGDLS, CDR2 YYNGEE, per germline. The CDR3 is 16 residues long. This chain's CDR3 is CASSSGITGGYNEPFF. The CDR3 DNA reads TGTGCCAGCAGTTCGGGGATCACGGGGGGATACAATGAGCCATTCTTC.

The chain links TRBV5-4 to TRBJ2-6; 8 bases align to TRBD2. V lost 4 bases, J lost 0 bases, and 12 bases stayed unmatched. The CDR3 has 19 amino acids. The V gene's germline CDR1 is SGHNT and CDR2 YYREEE (reference sequence). CDR3 in amino acids: CASSPRGGPSSSGANVLTF. The CDR3, as DNA: TGTGCCAGCAGCCCCCGGGGGGGCCCTTCCAGCTCTGGGGCCAACGTCCTGACTTTC.

The V and J genes are TRBV3-1 and TRBJ2-7; perhaps TRBD2 as D (6 bases). Trimming cost V 4 bases and J 6 bases, with 22 bases left between them. This CDR3 region has 16 residues. Germline lookup yields CDR1 LGHDT and CDR2 YNNKEL (reference sequence). The CDR3 sequence: CASSRAGGEVGPEQYF. DNA of the CDR3: TGTGCCAGCAGCCGGGCAGGCGGGGAAGTGGGTCCCGAGCAGTACTTC.

For this clonotype: Because it lacks the conserved phenylalanine or tryptophan at the end, this CDR3 is likely a read error. The chain couples TRBV28 to TRBJ2-1, with a tentative D call TRBD2 (7 bases). CDR1 MDHEN and CDR2 SYDVKM come from the germline V gene. There are 16 residues in the CDR3. V was pared by 7 bases and J by 0 bases, with 16 bases between. CDR3 in DNA: TGTGCCAGCATCGAATTCGGGGGGCGCTCCTACAATGAGCAGTTCTTA. Translating gives CASIEFGGRSYNEQFL.

There are a few counts of this clonotype. The chain joins TRBV28 to TRBJ2-1; 8 bases fit TRBD1. The CDR3 runs to 17 residues. Germline-derived CDR1 and CDR2 are MDHEN and SYDVKM. V was clipped by 6 bases and J by 2 bases; unmatched bases: 12. CDR3: CASSTSLDRAAYNEQFF. The CDR3 DNA follows: TGTGCCAGCAGCACCAGCCTGGACAGGGCTGCCTACAATGAGCAGTTCTTC.

V is TRBV30 and J is TRBJ1-6; TRBD1 matches 10 bases. The CDR3 contains 16 residues. Germline V gene sequence: CDR1 GTSNPN, CDR2 SVGIG (reference sequence). Trimming cost V 6 bases and J 4 bases; bases outside gene matches: 9. CDR3 bases: TGTGCCTGTCATCCCTCGGGACAGGGGTATAATTCACCCCTCCACTTT. This encodes CACHPSGQGYNSPLHF.

This chain uses TRBV5-5 with TRBJ2-1; 7 bases line up with TRBD2. CDR1 SGHKS and CDR2 YYEKEE come from the germline V gene (reference sequence). J was trimmed by 9 bases and V by 0 bases; bases with no gene match: 3. The CDR3 spans 13 residues. CDR3 nucleotide sequence: TGTGCCAGCAGCTTGGGGACGGGGGGTGAGCAGTTCTTC. Residues: CASSLGTGGEQFF.

With respect to this clonotype: The conserved final phenylalanine or tryptophan is absent from the CDR3, which likely points to a read error. This chain joins TRBV6-2 or TRBV6-3 and TRBJ2-5; no reliable D call. Germline CDR1 and CDR2: MNHEY and SVGEGT. V was shortened by 8 bases and J by 4 bases, with 11 bases between the two germline ends. The length of the CDR3 is 12 residues. In nucleotides, the CDR3 is TGTGCCAGCGGCCCCCGTGTAGAGACCCAGTACTTA. This translates into CASGPRVETQYL.

J is TRBJ1-5 and V is TRBV27; TRBD1 matches at 9 bases. The CDR3 consists of 15 residues. V dropped 7 bases and J dropped 3; count of bases not matched to a gene: 7. CDR1 and CDR2 from the germline V gene are MNHEY and SMNVEV (reference sequence). CDR3 region: CASKLQGAINQPQHF. The DNA for the CDR3 is TGTGCCAGCAAATTACAGGGGGCTATCAATCAGCCCCAGCATTTT.

For this clonotype: Given the absence of the conserved phenylalanine or tryptophan at the CDR3 end, a read error is likely. The chain links TRBV15 to TRBJ1-3; 7 nucleotides line up with TRBD1. Germline V gene data show CDR1 as LNHNV and CDR2 as YYDKDF (reference sequence). This CDR3 contains 16 residues. V dropped 3 bases and J dropped 3; count of bases not matched to a gene: 8. The CDR3 sequence is CATSSEGRDSGNTIYL. CDR3 nucleotide sequence: TGTGCCACCAGCAGTGAGGGCCGGGACAGTGGAAACACCATATATTTG.

The rearrangement joins TRBV2 to TRBJ1-3, with D perhaps TRBD1 (5 bases). V was clipped by 1 base and J by 0 bases, with 13 bases between them. Germline CDR1 is SNHLY and CDR2 is FYNNEI. The CDR3 covers 17 residues. Here the CDR3 DNA reads TGTGCCAGCAGTGAAGGGGGCAGGGAGTACTCTGGAAACACCATATATTTT. Encoded protein: CASSEGGREYSGNTIYF.

The gene calls are TRBV6-5 and TRBJ2-5; D is uncertain. The CDR3 runs 14 residues. CDR1 and CDR2 from the germline V gene are MNHEY and SVGAGI. Trimming removed 4 bases from V and 5 bases from J, with 14 bases in between. The CDR3 DNA follows: TGTGCCAGCAGTTTAGGACCCCCGGGCGAGACCCAGTACTTC. Translation: CASSLGPPGETQYF.

This clonotype has more than one count but fewer than ten. V usage is TRBV6-2 or TRBV6-3 and J usage is TRBJ2-1; D is uncertain. The CDR3 runs 13 residues. V was clipped by 2 bases and J by 7 bases, with 9 bases between them. CDR1 and CDR2 (germline): MNHEY, SVGEGT. The CDR3 DNA reads as TGTGCCAGCAGTTACGGTTTTCAGAATGAGCAGTTCTTC. This codes for CASSYGFQNEQFF.

CDR3 loop: CASSYGASGVIYEQYF. The CDR3 DNA follows: TGTGCCAGCAGTTACGGGGCTAGCGGGGTTATCTACGAGCAGTACTTC. V usage is TRBV6-5 and J usage is TRBJ2-7; 9 nucleotides line up with TRBD2. The CDR3 runs to 16 residues. V was clipped by 2 bases and J by 3 bases; unmatched bases: 8. CDR1 and CDR2 (germline): MNHEY, SVGAGI.

In the case of this clonotype: This likely comes from a read error, as the CDR3 has no conserved phenylalanine or tryptophan at its end. This chain uses TRBV6-2 or TRBV6-3 with TRBJ1-2, with D unclear. The germline V and J ends were trimmed by 0 bases and 4 bases, with 12 bases remaining between them. The CDR3 is 15 residues long. Looked up from germline, CDR1 is MNHEY and CDR2 is SVGEGT. CDR3 loop: CASSYSEVNAYGYTL. CDR3 DNA sequence: TGTGCCAGCAGTTACTCAGAGGTCAACGCCTATGGCTACACCTTA.

This clonotype has at least ten counts. The chain is built from TRBV7-8 and TRBJ1-1; 7 positions match TRBD1. The V gene end was trimmed by 3 bases and the J gene end by 7 bases; junction bases not matched to a gene: 11. The germline CDR1 and CDR2 sequences are SGHVS and FQNEAQ. The CDR3 is made up of 15 amino acids. DNA of the CDR3: TGTGCCAGCAGCTTGTTGGACAGGAAGACTCATGAAGCTTTCTTT. Encoded protein: CASSLLDRKTHEAFF.

This clonotype turned up a few times. V gene TRBV12-3 or TRBV12-4 combines with J gene TRBJ1-5; 10 nucleotides agree with TRBD1. There are 18 residues in the CDR3. J was trimmed by 5 bases and V by 6 bases; bases with no gene match: 16. The CDR3: CASRYLPRDRGWDQPQHF. The CDR3 DNA reads as TGTGCCAGCAGGTATCTCCCCCGGGACAGGGGATGGGATCAGCCCCAGCATTTT.

On this clonotype: The CDR3 does not end in the conserved phenylalanine or tryptophan, so this is likely a read error. The chain recombines TRBV7-2 with TRBJ2-4; 7 bases are a match to TRBD2. Germline V CDR1 and CDR2: SGHTA, FQGNSA. CDR3 size: 14 residues. J lost 12 bases, V lost 5 bases, and 13 bases had no gene match. CDR3 sequence: CASSPGGGRGSQYC. CDR3 in DNA: TGTGCCAGCAGCCCGGGAGGAGGGCGAGGCAGTCAGTACTGC.

This clonotype was recorded at least ten times. The V call is TRBV11-2, the J call TRBJ1-5; no reliable D call. Germline V gives CDR1 SGHAT, CDR2 FQNNGV. Trimming stripped 5 bases from V and 6 bases from J, with 11 bases between. The CDR3 loop spans 13 amino acids. CDR3 nucleotides: TGTGCCAGCAGCCTGATGAGAAGTCAGCCCCAGCATTTT. This gives the protein CASSLMRSQPQHF.

About this clonotype: Germline and junction disagree at one end, which may indicate a read error. The rearrangement joins TRBV12-3 or TRBV12-4 to TRBJ1-5; the D gene is possibly TRBD1 (5 bases). The CDR3 covers 15 residues. The CDR3 is CDSSLGTHVGQPQHF. As DNA, the CDR3 is TGTGACAGCAGTTTAGGGACTCATGTGGGTCAGCCCCAGCATTTT.

Regarding this clonotype: This may be a read error, as it is one base from a much larger clone. This chain links TRBV7-6 with TRBJ2-7; 8 bases match TRBD1. Germline CDR1 SGHVS, CDR2 FNYEAQ. The CDR3 contains 14 residues. CDR3 nucleotides: TGTGCCAGCAGCACCGGGACAGGTACCTACGTGCAGTACTTC. Its protein is CASSTGTGTYVQYF. The variable domain in full, completed from reference TRBV7-6 and TRBJ2-7, reads GAGVSQSPRYKVTKRGQDVALRCDPISGHVSLYWYRQALGQGPEFLTYFNYEAQQDKSGLPNDRFSAERPEGSISTLTIQRTEQRDSAMYRCASSTGTGTYVQYFGPGTRLTVT.

This clonotype was detected only a few times. The V and J genes are TRBV2 and TRBJ1-5; D remains ambiguous. Trimming stripped 5 bases from V and 13 bases from J, with 15 bases between. Germline lookup yields CDR1 SNHLY and CDR2 FYNNEI. The CDR3 consists of 12 residues. The CDR3 nucleotides are TGTGCCAGCAGTTCCCATAATGGACCACAGCATTTT. Protein sequence: CASSSHNGPQHF.